These 28 T cell receptor beta chains originate from one sample sequenced in a study of Ad26.COV2.S vaccination and SARS-CoV-2 variants. Here immunoSEQ multiplex PCR was the method, and the copy in TCRdb shows in-frame clones only, minus some. The table shows 87,000 or so clones, with approximately 82% occurring only once. The sequencing here drew on peripheral blood, taken after recovery from COVID-19. The receptors were sampled from a human donor who had recovered from COVID-19.

This chain connects TRBV27 to TRBJ2-1; 9 bases fit TRBD2. V shed 4 bases and J 1 base; nucleotides not matched to a gene: 8. The length of the CDR3 is 17 residues. Germline V gene sequence: CDR1 MNHEY, CDR2 SMNVEV (reference sequence). The CDR3 reads CASSSPRSGGSYNEQFF. CDR3 DNA sequence: TGTGCCAGCAGTTCCCCTCGGAGCGGGGGGTCCTACAATGAGCAGTTCTTC.

This chain connects TRBV2 to TRBJ1-2; D ambiguous. The CDR3 totals 10 residues. Germline V gene data show CDR1 as SNHLY and CDR2 as FYNNEI. V lost 7 bases and J 5 bases, leaving 5 bases between the germline ends. Here the CDR3 DNA reads TGTGCCAGCAAGGGTTATGGCTACACCTTC. This gives the protein CASKGYGYTF.

This clone has a single count. The chain uses TRBV5-4 and TRBJ2-7, with D perhaps TRBD2 (6 bases). Trimming cost V 4 bases and J 11 bases, with 13 bases left between them. Germline CDR1 reads SGHNT; CDR2 reads YYREEE (reference sequence). The length of the CDR3 is 11 residues. CDR3 protein: CASSRGLQKYF. The CDR3 DNA follows: TGTGCCAGCAGCCGGGGACTCCAGAAGTACTTC.

The V call is TRBV27, the J call TRBJ2-7; D perhaps matches TRBD1 (6 bases). The V gene's germline CDR1 is MNHEY and CDR2 SMNVEV (reference sequence). The V gene lost 3 bases and the J gene lost 0 bases, with 18 bases spanning the gap. The CDR3 totals 17 residues. The CDR3 is CASSFLGGAGFSYEQYF. The CDR3 coding sequence is TGTGCCAGCAGTTTTTTAGGGGGAGCAGGTTTCTCCTACGAGCAGTACTTC.

This clone came up once. The CDR3 here is CASSPAGGISYNEQFF. DNA for the CDR3: TGTGCCAGCTCACCTGCGGGAGGGATCTCCTACAATGAGCAGTTCTTC. V usage is TRBV18 and J usage is TRBJ2-1; 9 bases fit TRBD2. J gave up 0 bases and V 3 bases, and 3 bases lay outside the gene matches. From germline, CDR1 is KGHSH and CDR2 LQKENI. CDR3 length: 16 amino acids.

Of note for this clone: Other DNA sequences of this sample code for an identical CDR3. The chain combines TRBV9 with TRBJ2-3; D might be TRBD1 (5 bases). CDR3 length: 14 amino acids. CDR1 SGDLS and CDR2 YYNGEE come from the germline V gene. Trimming took 6 bases from V and 2 from J, leaving 13 bases between them. Here the CDR3 DNA reads TGTGCCAGCAACAGGCTAGGGGCCACAGATACGCAGTATTTT. Protein sequence: CASNRLGATDTQYF.

V and J are TRBV7-2 and TRBJ2-7; D possibly corresponds to TRBD1 (5 bases). V lost 5 bases and J lost 9, with 17 bases in between. CDR1 and CDR2 from the germline V gene are SGHTA and FQGNSA. This CDR3 spans 13 amino acids. The CDR3 here is CASSGQSGNRQYF. The CDR3 nucleotides read TGTGCCAGCAGCGGACAATCAGGGAACAGGCAGTACTTC.

The genes are TRBV27 and TRBJ1-2; TRBD1 matches 7 bases. Trimming removed 6 bases from V and 8 bases from J; junction bases left unmatched: 12. Looked up from germline, CDR1 is MNHEY and CDR2 is SMNVEV (reference sequence). The CDR3 contains 14 residues. CDR3: CASSRDRQYGGYTF. The CDR3 DNA is TGTGCCAGCAGCCGGGACAGACAGTACGGGGGCTACACCTTC.

This clone turned up a few times. The chain uses TRBV6-5 and TRBJ2-1; D is ambiguous. This CDR3 is built from 13 residues. Germline loops: CDR1 MNHEY, CDR2 SVGAGI. Trimming cost V 0 bases and J 4 bases, with 4 bases left between them. The CDR3 loop is CASSYSLYNEQFF. Here the CDR3 DNA reads TGTGCCAGCAGTTACTCCCTGTACAATGAGCAGTTCTTC.

This clone is a singleton in its sample. The chain is built from TRBV6-5 and TRBJ1-5; D is ambiguous. The CDR3 runs to 13 residues. Germline V gene lookup returns CDR1 MNHEY and CDR2 SVGAGI. V dropped 5 bases and J dropped 1 base, with 6 bases sitting between them. CDR3 bases: TGTGCCAGCAGTCAGGCGAGCAATCAGCCCCAGCATTTT. Its protein is CASSQASNQPQHF.

The chain joins TRBV6-1 to TRBJ2-4, with 11 positions matching TRBD1. This CDR3 is built from 18 residues. Germline loops: CDR1 MNHNS, CDR2 SASEGT. With 1 base clipped from V and 6 bases from J, the junction kept 11 bases outside the gene matches. This CDR3 is CASSEGLRSGTGGNIQYF. The CDR3 DNA sequence: TGTGCCAGCAGTGAAGGATTAAGAAGCGGGACAGGGGGAAACATTCAGTACTTC.

This chain links TRBV6-6 with TRBJ1-1; no reliable D call. The germline V gene encodes CDR1 MNHNY and CDR2 SVGAGI (reference sequence). The CDR3 totals 17 residues. Trimming stripped 5 bases from V and 10 bases from J, with 29 bases between. The CDR3 DNA reads TGTGCCAGCAGTCTCTCTCGGACCTCTTTGAACGCCAATGGAGCTTTCTTT. Its translation: CASSLSRTSLNANGAFF.

This clone has more than one count but fewer than ten. The chain carries TRBV7-3 and TRBJ2-1; 10 bases are a match to TRBD2. Germline values: CDR1 SGHTA, CDR2 FQGTGA. The CDR3 runs 14 residues. The V gene end was trimmed by 4 bases and the J gene end by 9 bases; junction bases not matched to a gene: 6. The CDR3 protein is CASSSSGSSSEQFF. The DNA for the CDR3 is TGTGCCAGCAGCTCTAGCGGGAGTTCAAGTGAGCAGTTCTTC.

V gene TRBV28 combines with J gene TRBJ1-5; D is uncertain. The CDR3 has 14 amino acids. Germline V gene sequence: CDR1 MDHEN, CDR2 SYDVKM. V lost 9 bases and J 3 bases, leaving 15 bases between the germline ends. CDR3 residues: CASAETHPNQPQHF. The CDR3 bases are TGTGCCAGTGCGGAAACCCATCCCAATCAGCCCCAGCATTTT.

A few counts support this clone. The chain is built from TRBV11-3 and TRBJ2-6; possibly TRBD2 for D (5 bases). V dropped 3 bases and J dropped 0 bases, with 6 bases sitting between them. There are 15 residues in the CDR3. Germline CDR1 is SGHNT and CDR2 is YENEEA. The CDR3 DNA sequence: TGTGCCAGCAGCTTCGGGGACTCTGGGGCCAACGTCCTGACTTTC. Its translation is CASSFGDSGANVLTF.

This clone has just a few counts. The genes are TRBV10-2 and TRBJ1-6, with D hard to call. V was trimmed by 6 bases and J by 5 bases, leaving 11 bases between them. From germline, CDR1 is WSHSY and CDR2 SAAADI. The length of the CDR3 is 14 residues. The CDR3 protein is CASSHRENNSPLHF. The DNA of the CDR3 is TGCGCCAGCAGCCACCGGGAAAATAATTCACCCCTCCACTTT.

The chain combines TRBV27 with TRBJ2-3; D may be TRBD1 or TRBD2 (6 bases each). The CDR3 consists of 17 residues. Trimming shortened V by 5 bases and J by 6 bases, and 24 bases separated the two germline ends. The V gene's germline CDR1 is MNHEY and CDR2 SMNVEV (reference sequence). The CDR3 DNA sequence: TGTGCCAGCAGTGCCCACAGGGTGAGGGGCGGGGTGGATACGCAGTATTTT. Amino acids: CASSAHRVRGGVDTQYF.

In this sample, this clone turned up a few times. The J gene is TRBJ1-1, the V gene TRBV28; D is possibly TRBD1 (5 bases). This CDR3 contains 15 residues. Germline CDR1 and CDR2: MDHEN and SYDVKM. V was cut by 4 bases and J by 5 bases, with 17 bases left in between. CDR3 sequence reads: CASSSVGGATTEAFF. CDR3 sequence (DNA): TGTGCCAGCAGTTCCGTTGGAGGGGCGACTACTGAAGCTTTCTTT.

There are a few counts of this clone. The rearrangement uses TRBV7-9 and TRBJ2-7; D unclear. The CDR3 consists of 12 residues. The germline V gene encodes CDR1 SEHNR and CDR2 FQNEAQ (reference sequence). Trimming stripped 2 bases from V and 1 base from J, with 3 bases between. The CDR3: CASSLMSYEQYF. As DNA, the CDR3 is TGTGCCAGCAGCTTAATGTCCTACGAGCAGTACTTC.

The rearrangement uses TRBV5-5 and TRBJ2-1; no firm D call. The CDR3 extends over 11 amino acids. Germline V gene sequence: CDR1 SGHKS, CDR2 YYEKEE (reference sequence). V shed 5 bases and J shed 4 bases, with 4 bases lying between them. The CDR3 DNA reads as TGTGCCAGCAGAGGATACAATGAGCAGTTCTTC. Translating gives CASRGYNEQFF.

The rearrangement links TRBV29-1 to TRBJ1-1, with D perhaps matching TRBD1 (6 bases). The CDR3 spans 13 residues. Germline V gene lookup returns CDR1 SQVTM and CDR2 ANQGSEA. With 4 bases removed from V and 1 base from J, the gap between germline ends came to 10 bases. The chain's CDR3 is CSVGFRGNTEAFF. The CDR3 DNA reads TGCAGCGTTGGGTTCAGGGGGAACACTGAAGCTTTCTTT.

The genes are TRBV7-9 and TRBJ2-7, with 8 bases identical to TRBD2. Per germline, CDR1 SEHNR and CDR2 FQNEAQ (reference sequence). J was trimmed by 4 bases and V by 4 bases; bases with no gene match: 12. CDR3 length equals 16 residues. The CDR3 loop is CASSSGGGRREYEQYF. DNA of the CDR3: TGTGCCAGCAGCTCGGGCGGGGGGAGACGAGAGTACGAGCAGTACTTC.

This chain uses TRBV6-6 with TRBJ2-3; the D gene could be TRBD1 or TRBD2 (5 bases each). V was shortened by 6 bases and J by 11 bases, with 18 bases between the two germline ends. Germline V CDR1 and CDR2: MNHNY, SVGAGI (reference sequence). This CDR3 spans 13 amino acids. Here the CDR3 DNA reads TGTGCCAGCAGGGGGCAGGCCCGGGGAGTGCAGTATTTT. As protein: CASRGQARGVQYF.

This clone was picked up one time. The chain is built from TRBV28 and TRBJ2-7; D is unclear. Germline-derived CDR1 and CDR2 are MDHEN and SYDVKM. The V end was cut by 6 bases, the J end by 9 bases, with 15 bases between. This CDR3 has 12 amino acids. Here the CDR3 DNA reads TGTGCCAGCAGCCCCAACCTCCGAGTGCAGTACTTC. Translation: CASSPNLRVQYF.

This clone was seen only once. The chain links TRBV5-1 to TRBJ2-2, with 12 bases lining up with TRBD1. Germline lookup yields CDR1 SGHRS and CDR2 YFSETQ. After removal of 2 bases from V and 3 bases from J, the junction contained 5 bases not matched to a gene. The CDR3 runs to 17 residues. The DNA of the CDR3 is TGCGCCAGCAGCTTAGCCGGGACAGGGGGCTACACCGGGGAGCTGTTTTTT. It translates to CASSLAGTGGYTGELFF.

This sequence joins TRBV5-6 and TRBJ1-1; D gene ambiguous. Germline V gene data show CDR1 as SGHDT and CDR2 as YYEEEE. Trimming left V 1 base short and J 0 bases short, with 7 bases between. The CDR3 covers 14 residues. The CDR3 loop is CASSLQNLNTEAFF. The CDR3 DNA is TGTGCCAGCAGCTTGCAGAACTTGAACACTGAAGCTTTCTTT.

The J gene is TRBJ2-7, the V gene TRBV7-6; TRBD1 might be the D (6 bases). Germline assignment: CDR1 SGHVS and CDR2 FNYEAQ. The germline V and J ends were trimmed by 3 bases and 2 bases, with 20 bases remaining between them. This CDR3 has 17 residues. The chain's CDR3 is CASSLETGPSYPYEQYF. The CDR3, as DNA: TGTGCCAGCAGCTTGGAAACAGGGCCCTCGTACCCCTACGAGCAGTACTTC.

This clone was seen just once. This chain links TRBV7-7 with TRBJ2-7, with D maybe TRBD1 (6 bases). Trimming left V 3 bases short and J 3 bases short, with 9 bases between. Germline-derived CDR1 and CDR2 are SSHAT and FNYEAQ (reference sequence). CDR3 length equals 13 residues. CDR3 sequence: CASSLETGYEQYF. CDR3 in DNA: TGTGCCAGCAGCTTGGAGACAGGCTACGAGCAGTACTTC.